This TCR beta chain comes out of a study of response to subunit inactivated influenza vaccine (dated by TCRdb to 2017 to 2018). Background for the entire study: Deep quantitative T cell receptor repertoire profiling was used in the study to track responses to a trivalent subunit inactivated influenza vaccine. On the study overall, not on this receptor specifically: The authors suggested that each seasonal influenza vaccination may recruit only a limited number of new T cells.

Library method: RT-PCR. The instrument given in TCRdb is Illumina HiSeq 2500. Starting from the raw public reads, TCRdb applied fastp trimming at Q25, assembled clones with MiXCR and retained in-frame beta chains. CDR3 protein sequences are deduplicated, and each keeps its most common genes and DNA. The sample yields 650,000 or so distinct CDR3 sequences; about 14% were counted once. The leading ten clones occupy 6.5% to 8% of the sample. V is reduced by 5 bases and J by 8 bases, leaving a spacing of 10 bases between them. The CDR3 covers 12 residues, taking in both the cysteine and the phenylalanine. The retained sequence is limited to the CDR3, 36 bases, with the frame set at the first base. Taken from the germline V gene, the CDR1 and CDR2 loops are MGHDK and SYGVNS. This clonotype was seen many times. Its antigen specificity is not known. No clone much larger than this one lies a single base away; base qualities are absent.

The chain couples TRBV25-1 to TRBJ2-1; the D gene lacks a confident call. The sequences come from PBMCs from blood, collected around 14 days before vaccination. This TCR was sampled from a man aged 45-60 years who received an inactivated influenza vaccine. Donor details come from another sample of the same person, matched by shared clones. At the DNA level, the sequence is TGTGCCAGCAGTCGTTCGCATTATGAGCAGTTCTTC. The resulting protein is CASSRSHYEQFF.